A single sample gave rise to the 20 T cell receptor beta chains below, sequenced in a study of blood T cells in healthy people across ages. PCR was performed a second time for about 7 to 12 cycles using a sample-barcoded 5' primer and a J-beta primer mix. TCRdb re-called the 5' RACE reads through MiXCR, storing one row per CDR3 protein. Found here are hundreds of thousands of distinct CDR3 sequences, 32% of them singletons; the top ten hold over 15%. The material sequenced was blood. These receptors were collected from an elderly woman in good health.

This clonotype has a count of ten or more. The chain is built from TRBV20-1 and TRBJ2-7, with D tentatively TRBD1 (5 bases). Germline lookup yields CDR1 DFQATT and CDR2 SNEGSKA (reference sequence). V lost 6 bases, J lost 0 bases, and 12 bases lay in between. The CDR3 consists of 13 residues. This CDR3 is CSARTPSSYEQYF. CDR3 in DNA: TGCAGTGCGAGGACACCGAGCTCCTACGAGCAGTACTTC.

This clonotype was picked up many times. V is TRBV20-1 and J is TRBJ2-7, with 12 bases matching TRBD2. Near its end, the DNA agrees better with TRBJ2-5, so the J call may be wrong. The V gene's germline CDR1 is DFQATT and CDR2 SNEGSKA (reference sequence). This CDR3 has 14 residues. The CDR3 DNA reads as TGCAGTGCCCTGCAGACTAGCGGGGGACAGACCCAGTACTTC. Amino acid sequence: CSALQTSGGQTQYF.

In this sample, this clonotype turned up many times. The chain employs TRBV15 and TRBJ1-4, with D tentatively TRBD1 (6 bases). The length of the CDR3 is 15 residues. The V end lost 3 bases, the J end lost 2 bases, and 10 bases lay between the germline ends. CDR1 and CDR2 from the germline V gene are LNHNV and YYDKDF (reference sequence). The CDR3 is CATSSAGVTNEKLFF. CDR3 bases: TGTGCCACCAGCAGCGCAGGGGTGACTAATGAAAAACTGTTTTTT.

This clonotype was counted between two and nine times. CDR3 nucleotides: TGTGCCAGCACCCTAGAGAACGTTATTAGCAGCGGTCAGCCCCAGCATTTT. Translated, it gives CASTLENVISSGQPQHF. J is TRBJ1-5 and V is TRBV12-3 or TRBV12-4; D call uncertain. Trimming removed 7 bases from V and 6 bases from J, with 25 bases in between. The CDR3 loop spans 17 amino acids.

In its sample, this clonotype was seen a few times. The rearrangement uses TRBV20-1 and TRBJ1-3; TRBD1 matches at 8 bases. The length of the CDR3 is 16 residues. After removal of 6 bases from V and 1 base from J, the junction contained 11 bases not matched to a gene. Germline V gives CDR1 DFQATT, CDR2 SNEGSKA (reference sequence). The CDR3 DNA reads as TGCAGTGCCACCCAAGCCGGGACAGGATCTGGAAACACCATATATTTT. Protein: CSATQAGTGSGNTIYF.

CDR3 region: CAWSPGQPHQETQFF. CDR3 bases: TGTGCCTGGAGCCCGGGACAGCCACACCAAGAGACCCAGTTCTTC. V and J are TRBV30 and TRBJ2-5, with 7 nucleotides matching TRBD1. The J call may be mistaken, given a closer DNA end match to TRBJ2-1. From germline, CDR1 is GTSNPN and CDR2 SVGIG (reference sequence). This CDR3 comprises 15 residues.

The table lists this clonotype with a few counts. The chain has TRBV20-1 and TRBJ1-1; 8 positions agree with TRBD1. CDR1 is DFQATT, CDR2 SNEGSKA, per germline (reference sequence). J lost 1 base, V lost 4 bases, and 8 bases had no gene match. This CDR3 is 15 amino acids long. DNA for the CDR3: TGCAGTGCTACACCTATACAGGGGGGGAACACTGAAGCTTTCTTT. Amino acids: CSATPIQGGNTEAFF.

This clonotype was counted ten times or more. J is TRBJ1-2 and V is TRBV10-3; D is perhaps TRBD1 (6 bases). Germline assignment: CDR1 ENHRY and CDR2 SYGVKD. The V gene lost 5 bases and the J gene lost 7 bases, with 14 bases spanning the gap. CDR3 length equals 13 residues. This chain's CDR3 is CAISRPGQFGYTF. Written as DNA, the CDR3 is TGTGCCATCAGTAGACCGGGACAATTTGGCTACACCTTC.

Notes on this clonotype: Given a much more abundant clone one base away, this may be a read error. V and J are TRBV5-1 and TRBJ1-1; D not certain. Germline CDR1 reads SGHRS; CDR2 reads YFSETQ. V was clipped by 4 bases and J by 4 bases, with 17 bases between them. The length of the CDR3 is 15 residues. CDR3 amino acids: CASSPNTLGRTEAFF. Written as DNA, the CDR3 is TGCGCCAGCAGCCCCAACACCCTAGGACGCACTGAAGCTTTCTTT.

Ten or more counts support this clonotype. This chain joins TRBV7-3 and TRBJ1-2; D possibly corresponds to TRBD1 (5 bases). The CDR3 has 14 residues. V lost 2 bases and J lost 4, with 11 bases in between. Per the germline V gene, CDR1 is SGHTA and CDR2 is FQGTGA. This chain's CDR3 is CASSLGGVVYGYTF. In nucleotides, the CDR3 is TGTGCCAGCAGCTTAGGGGGGGTTGTCTATGGCTACACCTTC.

This clonotype was observed at least ten times. The J gene is TRBJ1-2, the V gene TRBV7-2, with 8 bases lining up with TRBD1. Germline V CDR1 and CDR2: SGHTA, FQGNSA. CDR3 size: 13 residues. The V segment lost 4 bases and the J segment 7 bases; nucleotides outside the gene matches: 5. This CDR3 is CASSSGGWGGYTF. Written as DNA, the CDR3 is TGTGCCAGCAGCTCAGGGGGCTGGGGTGGCTACACCTTC.

This clonotype came up many times. The chain uses TRBV6-6 and TRBJ1-5, with D uncertain. The germline V gene has CDR1 MNHNY and CDR2 SVGAGI (reference sequence). The CDR3 sequence is 12 residues long. Trimming pared 2 bases from V and 8 bases from J, leaving 7 bases between. The CDR3 nucleotides are TGTGCCAGCAGTTACGGAGAGAAGCCCCAGCATTTT. Its protein product is CASSYGEKPQHF.

The chain carries TRBV30 and TRBJ2-1, with 9 bases matching TRBD2. Looked up from germline, CDR1 is GTSNPN and CDR2 is SVGIG (reference sequence). Germline trimming cut 2 bases from V and 2 bases from J; bases unmatched to any gene: 7. This CDR3 has 16 amino acids. CDR3 in DNA: TGTGCCTGGAGTCCTTTCACTAGCGGGCCCTACAATGAGCAGTTCTTC. This codes for CAWSPFTSGPYNEQFF.

This clonotype was seen once. This may come from a read error, since a much larger clone is one base off. The gene calls are TRBV7-3 and TRBJ1-2, with D hard to call. With 1 base removed from V and 8 bases from J, the gap between germline ends came to 17 bases. The length of the CDR3 is 15 residues. Germline V lookup: CDR1 SGHTA, CDR2 FQGTGA. As DNA, the CDR3 is TGTGCCAGCAGCTTAAATGCCCGTGACATGAGGGGCTACACCTTC. Translating it yields CASSLNARDMRGYTF. Supplemented by reference TRBV7-3 and TRBJ1-2, the full variable domain reads GAGVSQTPSNKVTEKGKYVELRCDPISGHTALYWYRQSLGQGPEFLIYFQGTGAADDSGLPNDRFFAVRPEGSVSTLKIQRTERGDSAVYLCASSLNARDMRGYTFGSGTRLTVV.

The CDR3 DNA sequence: TGTGCCAGCAGTGAGGGGACAACTAGTATTGAGGTGGATGAGCAGTTCTTC. Protein product: CASSEGTTSIEVDEQFF. The V call is TRBV2, the J call TRBJ2-1, with TRBD1 as a possible D gene (6 bases). Germline V gene data show CDR1 as SNHLY and CDR2 as FYNNEI. The ends were cut back, 3 bases at V and 8 bases at J, with 23 bases in the middle. The length of the CDR3 is 17 residues.

This clonotype showed up many times. The V and J genes are TRBV6-4 and TRBJ2-1, with 7 bases identical to TRBD1. J lost 0 bases, V lost 3 bases, and 11 bases had no gene match. CDR3 length: 18 residues. Germline assignment: CDR1 MRHNA and CDR2 SNTAGT. The CDR3, as DNA: TGTGCCAGCAGTGAAGGGGGCAGGGGGTTTAGCTCCTACAATGAGCAGTTCTTC. Translation: CASSEGGRGFSSYNEQFF.

Worth noting for this clonotype: Just one base apart from a much larger clone, this may be a read error. The chain combines TRBV10-2 with TRBJ2-7; 7 bases are a match to TRBD1. This CDR3 has 12 amino acids. V was clipped by 4 bases and J by 8 bases; unmatched bases: 5. Germline CDR1 and CDR2: WSHSY and SAAADI. The CDR3 DNA sequence: TGCGCCAGCAGTGCGACAGGGACCAAGCAGTACTTC. This encodes CASSATGTKQYF.

On this clonotype itself: This may arise from a read error, as a much more abundant clone is one base away. V and J are TRBV29-1 and TRBJ2-1; TRBD2 agrees at 7 bases. With 0 bases clipped from V and 3 bases from J, the junction kept 5 bases outside the gene matches. CDR1 is SQVTM and CDR2 is ANQGSEA in the germline V gene. There are 15 residues in the CDR3. This chain's CDR3 is CSVEELRGGYNEQFF. The CDR3, as DNA: TGCAGCGTTGAAGAGCTGCGCGGGGGCTACAATGAGCAGTTCTTC.

This clonotype was seen many times. The chain links TRBV12-3 or TRBV12-4 to TRBJ1-1; D is perhaps TRBD1 (6 bases). Trimming took 6 bases from V and 5 from J, leaving 13 bases between them. The length of the CDR3 is 13 residues. CDR3: CASRRGGSTEAFF. CDR3 sequence (DNA): TGTGCCAGCAGACGAGGGGGGAGTACTGAAGCTTTCTTT.

This clonotype was detected ten times or more. This chain links TRBV5-1 with TRBJ1-1; D is unresolved. Germline assignment: CDR1 SGHRS and CDR2 YFSETQ. The germline V and J ends were trimmed by 3 bases and 5 bases, with 11 bases remaining between them. The CDR3 has 13 residues. This CDR3 is CASSSASGTEAFF. For the CDR3, the DNA is TGCGCCAGCAGCTCCGCCTCGGGGACTGAAGCTTTCTTT.